One sample yielded the 32 T cell receptor beta chains listed below, sequenced in a study of T-cell memory formation after mild COVID-19. TCRdb independently ran MiXCR on the 5' RACE reads; one entry per CDR3 protein. Of 450,000 or so distinct CDR3 sequences in the sample, roughly 25% are singletons; the top ten hold around 12%. Input material: PBMCs or a T cell subset sorted from them (not recorded which). Receptors were obtained from an adult woman who had mild COVID-19 (a few samples of this study predate the infection). Cell type and time point are not known.

This clonotype was counted between two and nine times. The J gene is TRBJ2-5, the V gene TRBV24-1, with D maybe TRBD2 (6 bases). CDR3 length equals 15 residues. Germline V gene sequence: CDR1 KGHDR, CDR2 SFDVKD. V was cut by 5 bases and J by 3 bases, with 15 bases left in between. The CDR3 is CATSARDEAKETQYF. The CDR3 bases are TGTGCCACCAGTGCGCGGGACGAGGCGAAAGAGACCCAGTACTTC.

This clonotype showed up just a few times. The genes are TRBV7-9 and TRBJ1-2; 10 nucleotides agree with TRBD1. V shed 3 bases and J 6 bases; nucleotides not matched to a gene: 10. CDR1 SEHNR and CDR2 FQNEAQ come from the germline V gene (reference sequence). The CDR3 has 16 amino acids. The CDR3, as DNA: TGTGCCAGCAGCTTGCGGGACAGGGGCGCTAGAGATGGCTACACCTTC. It codes for CASSLRDRGARDGYTF.

This clonotype occurred a few times. This chain links TRBV25-1 with TRBJ1-1; D remains ambiguous. This CDR3 is built from 14 residues. Trimming pared 5 bases from V and 0 bases from J, leaving 10 bases between. Germline V lookup: CDR1 MGHDK, CDR2 SYGVNS. The CDR3 DNA sequence: TGTGCCAGCAGTCCCCCAGCTTTGAACACTGAAGCTTTCTTT. It codes for CASSPPALNTEAFF.

V and J are TRBV6-1 and TRBJ1-5, with D unresolved. V was pared by 3 bases and J by 1 base, with 13 bases between. Germline CDR1 is MNHNS and CDR2 is SASEGT. This CDR3 is 16 amino acids long. The CDR3 nucleotides read TGTGCCAGCAGTGAGCGATCCGGGCTCAGCAATCAGCCCCAGCATTTT. It encodes CASSERSGLSNQPQHF.

This clonotype was observed a few times. The chain uses TRBV3-1 and TRBJ2-5; D unresolved. V was pared by 5 bases and J by 5 bases, with 9 bases between. This CDR3 spans 12 amino acids. Germline values: CDR1 LGHDT, CDR2 YNNKEL (reference sequence). CDR3 in amino acids: CASSTVGETQYF. DNA for the CDR3: TGTGCCAGCAGCACCGTTGGGGAGACCCAGTACTTC.

The CDR3 nucleotides are TGTGCCAGCAGCACCGGGACATCCTACCTCTCTGGAAACACCATATATTTT. It yields the protein CASSTGTSYLSGNTIYF. The chain links TRBV7-2 to TRBJ1-3, with D perhaps matching TRBD1 (6 bases). Germline CDR1 is SGHTA and CDR2 is FQGNSA. The CDR3 sequence is 17 residues long. The ends were cut back, 5 bases at V and 0 bases at J, with 17 bases in the middle.

This chain links TRBV6-5 with TRBJ1-3; 7 nucleotides line up with TRBD1. The ends lost 1 base at V and 4 bases at J; junction bases unmatched: 4. CDR1 and CDR2 (germline): MNHEY, SVGAGI. The CDR3 totals 15 residues. This chain's CDR3 is CASSYLQGSGNTIYF. In DNA form, the CDR3 reads TGTGCCAGCAGTTACTTACAGGGGTCCGGAAACACCATATATTTT.

The table lists this clonotype with a few counts. This chain joins TRBV11-2 and TRBJ1-1; a weak D match, TRBD1 (5 bases). V gave up 4 bases and J gave up 4 bases, with 16 bases separating them. The V gene's germline CDR1 is SGHAT and CDR2 FQNNGV. This CDR3 has 15 amino acids. The CDR3 DNA is TGTGCCAGCAGCTCCACTAGTCCAGGGTTCACTGAAGCTTTCTTT. It encodes CASSSTSPGFTEAFF.

This clonotype was counted many times. The chain carries TRBV20-1 and TRBJ1-6; TRBD1 might be the D (6 bases). This CDR3 contains 13 residues. The germline CDR1 and CDR2 sequences are DFQATT and SNEGSKA (reference sequence). V dropped 3 bases and J dropped 8 bases, with 11 bases sitting between them. This CDR3 is CSASEGDYSPLHF. As DNA, the CDR3 is TGCAGTGCTAGTGAGGGGGACTATTCACCCCTCCACTTT.

This clonotype was seen only a few times. J is TRBJ2-1 and V is TRBV2, with a weak D call TRBD2 (5 bases). The germline CDR1 and CDR2 sequences are SNHLY and FYNNEI. There are 12 residues in the CDR3. V lost 1 base and J lost 10, with 8 bases in between. The CDR3 coding sequence is TGTGCCAGCAGTGAAGGTCCGGGGGAGCAGTTCTTC. Translation gives CASSEGPGEQFF.

The chain links TRBV4-1 to TRBJ1-2; tentative D call: TRBD1 (6 bases). This CDR3 region has 16 residues. The germline V and J ends were trimmed by 0 bases and 4 bases, with 15 bases remaining between them. CDR1 MGHRA and CDR2 YSYEKL come from the germline V gene. CDR3 amino acids: CASSQDRQGKPYGYTF. The CDR3 coding sequence is TGCGCCAGCAGCCAAGATAGGCAGGGGAAACCCTATGGCTACACCTTC.

This clonotype has a handful of counts. The chain uses TRBV4-1 and TRBJ2-5, with a tentative D call TRBD2 (12 bases). From germline, CDR1 is MGHRA and CDR2 YSYEKL. This CDR3 contains 18 residues. Trimming took 10 bases from V and 5 from J, leaving 32 bases between them. CDR3 region: CAITDRGLAGGSPETQYF. Here the CDR3 DNA reads TGCGCCATTACGGACAGGGGGCTAGCGGGGGGGTCCCCGGAGACCCAGTACTTC.

This clonotype was counted only a few times. The chain uses TRBV5-1 and TRBJ2-7; the D is unclear. The ends were cut back, 0 bases at V and 5 bases at J, with 15 bases in the middle. Germline-derived CDR1 and CDR2 are SGHRS and YFSETQ. The CDR3 has 15 amino acids. CDR3 in amino acids: CASSLELLSAHEQYF. The CDR3, as DNA: TGCGCCAGCAGCTTGGAACTACTCTCGGCCCACGAGCAGTACTTC.

V usage is TRBV6-2 or TRBV6-3 and J usage is TRBJ1-1; maybe TRBD1 (6 bases). The CDR3 totals 15 residues. The germline V gene encodes CDR1 MNHEY and CDR2 SVGEGT. V was shortened by 0 bases and J by 4 bases, with 12 bases between the two germline ends. DNA of the CDR3: TGTGCCAGCAGTTACTCAGGGGGAGATGGCACTGAAGCTTTCTTT. Amino acids: CASSYSGGDGTEAFF.

This clonotype was detected only a few times. The CDR3 loop reads CSASLRITEAFF. In DNA form, the CDR3 reads TGCAGTGCTAGCCTTCGAATCACTGAAGCTTTCTTT. The J gene is TRBJ1-1, the V gene TRBV20-1; D unclear. CDR3 length: 12 residues. Trimming removed 3 bases from V and 4 bases from J, with 9 bases in between. Germline V CDR1 and CDR2: DFQATT, SNEGSKA (reference sequence).

V and J are TRBV19 and TRBJ1-5; 7 bases are shared with TRBD1. J gave up 3 bases and V 5 bases, and 4 bases lay outside the gene matches. This CDR3 is 14 amino acids long. CDR1 and CDR2 from the germline V gene are LNHDA and SQIVND (reference sequence). CDR3 loop: CASSWTGANQPQHF. The CDR3 DNA reads TGTGCCAGTAGTTGGACAGGAGCCAATCAGCCCCAGCATTTT.

This clonotype appeared a few times. V usage is TRBV6-1 and J usage is TRBJ2-7, with TRBD2 matching 7 bases. The length of the CDR3 is 14 residues. In germline, CDR1 is MNHNS, CDR2 SASEGT. J was trimmed by 2 bases and V by 3 bases; bases with no gene match: 4. The CDR3 reads CASSDTGGPYEQYF. The CDR3 DNA follows: TGTGCCAGCAGTGACACGGGGGGACCCTACGAGCAGTACTTC.

On this clonotype: A read error may be the cause here, since a much bigger clone is one base away. This sequence joins TRBV6-5 and TRBJ1-1; D remains ambiguous. This CDR3 has 13 residues. Germline V CDR1 and CDR2: MNHEY, SVGAGI. Trimming left V 2 bases short and J 0 bases short, with 4 bases between. CDR3 sequence: CASSYRVNTEAFF. CDR3 bases: TGTGCCAGCAGTTACCGGGTGAACACTGAAGCTTTCTTT.

V gene TRBV18 combines with J gene TRBJ1-2, with D unclear. The length of the CDR3 is 15 residues. Germline V CDR1 and CDR2: KGHSH, LQKENI. V lost 4 bases and J lost 0, with 12 bases in between. The CDR3 protein is CASSLPARANYGYTF. For the CDR3, the DNA is TGTGCCAGCTCACTACCGGCTAGGGCTAACTATGGCTACACCTTC.

V is TRBV6-5 and J is TRBJ2-1, with 7 bases lining up with TRBD2. CDR3 size: 16 residues. The junction had 15 bases not matched to a gene; V was cut back by 9 bases and J by 4 bases. Germline CDR1 reads MNHEY; CDR2 reads SVGAGI. CDR3 DNA sequence: TGTGCCAGTCGCAGAGACCCTAGCGGACCTTACAATGAGCAGTTCTTC. Its translation is CASRRDPSGPYNEQFF.

This clonotype was seen many times. The gene calls are TRBV15 and TRBJ2-5, with D possibly called TRBD1 or TRBD2 (6 bases each). The CDR3 extends over 15 amino acids. V gave up 0 bases and J gave up 2 bases, with 10 bases separating them. CDR1 is LNHNV, CDR2 YYDKDF, per germline (reference sequence). CDR3 sequence reads: CATSRDPGAQETQYF. In DNA, the CDR3 is TGTGCCACCAGCAGAGATCCGGGGGCGCAAGAGACCCAGTACTTC.

This clonotype was counted once. The gene calls are TRBV19 and TRBJ1-2; D remains ambiguous. From germline, CDR1 is LNHDA and CDR2 SQIVND (reference sequence). This CDR3 is 13 amino acids long. V was trimmed by 8 bases and J by 4 bases, leaving 14 bases between them. CDR3 sequence (DNA): TGTGCCAGTCTAATGAGTCCTGTCTATGGCTACACCTTC. It is translated as CASLMSPVYGYTF.

V is TRBV20-1 and J is TRBJ1-1, with D perhaps matching TRBD1 (5 bases). The CDR3 length is 15 residues. Trimming removed 4 bases from V and 3 bases from J, with 18 bases in between. CDR1 and CDR2 from the germline V gene are DFQATT and SNEGSKA (reference sequence). The CDR3 region is CSAKKSGARYTEAFF. As DNA, the CDR3 is TGCAGTGCTAAAAAATCCGGGGCAAGGTACACTGAAGCTTTCTTT.

In this sample, this clonotype turned up a few times. The chain has TRBV20-1 and TRBJ2-7, with TRBD2 matching 7 bases. V lost 2 bases and J lost 0; bases outside the gene matches: 10. Germline CDR1 is DFQATT and CDR2 is SNEGSKA (reference sequence). The CDR3 has 16 amino acids. The CDR3 loop reads CSARSRTSGISYEQYF. The CDR3 DNA sequence: TGCAGTGCTAGAAGCCGGACGAGCGGGATCTCCTACGAGCAGTACTTC.

The CDR3 sequence: CASTPEGGNTEAFF. The CDR3 nucleotides read TGTGCCAGCACCCCGGAAGGAGGGAACACTGAAGCTTTCTTT. The gene calls are TRBV12-3 or TRBV12-4 and TRBJ1-1; D is unresolved. This CDR3 has 14 residues. Trimming pared 7 bases from V and 1 base from J, leaving 13 bases between.

The chain employs TRBV7-2 and TRBJ2-7; 8 nucleotides agree with TRBD2. CDR1 SGHTA and CDR2 FQGNSA come from the germline V gene. J lost 5 bases, V lost 5 bases, and 8 bases had no gene match. The CDR3 loop spans 14 amino acids. In DNA form, the CDR3 reads TGTGCCAGCAGCCGTCCCCCGGGGGGGGACGAGCAGTACTTC. As protein: CASSRPPGGDEQYF.

The chain uses TRBV7-3 and TRBJ2-3, with D possibly TRBD1 on 5 matching bases. CDR3 length: 13 residues. The V gene lost 4 bases and the J gene lost 1 base, with 6 bases spanning the gap. The germline gives CDR1 SGHTA, CDR2 FQGTGA. CDR3 protein: CASSYRRTDTQYF. As DNA, the CDR3 is TGTGCCAGCAGCTACAGGCGCACAGATACGCAGTATTTT.

The DNA for the CDR3 is TGTGCCAGCAGCTACTTCCTCGCGGGAGTTTTCTACGAGCAGTACTTC. It yields the protein CASSYFLAGVFYEQYF. The chain links TRBV5-6 to TRBJ2-7, with TRBD2 identical over 7 bases. Germline V CDR1 and CDR2: SGHDT, YYEEEE. The CDR3 is 16 amino acids. V lost 3 bases and J lost 3; bases outside the gene matches: 12.

This clonotype was found a few times. The rearrangement joins TRBV7-7 to TRBJ2-5; TRBD1 matches at 7 bases. CDR3 length: 15 amino acids. The germline V gene encodes CDR1 SSHAT and CDR2 FNYEAQ (reference sequence). J lost 3 bases, V lost 5 bases, and 9 bases had no gene match. This CDR3 is CASSRWGQGEETQYF. For the CDR3, the DNA is TGTGCCAGCAGCCGGTGGGGGCAGGGGGAAGAGACCCAGTACTTC.

This rearrangement joins TRBV29-1 to TRBJ1-2; D is ambiguous. Per the germline V gene, CDR1 is SQVTM and CDR2 is ANQGSEA. The length of the CDR3 is 15 residues. V was pared by 0 bases and J by 4 bases, with 15 bases between. The CDR3 spells CSVEDSSLISYGYTF. CDR3 coding DNA: TGCAGCGTTGAAGATAGCTCCTTGATTAGCTATGGCTACACCTTC.

In this sample, this clonotype turned up a few times. The V gene is TRBV2, the J gene TRBJ1-2; 9 bases are a match to TRBD1. Germline V lookup: CDR1 SNHLY, CDR2 FYNNEI. The junction had 11 bases not matched to a gene; V was cut back by 7 bases and J by 5 bases. The CDR3 length is 15 residues. CDR3 loop: CASMETGGAGYGYTF. DNA for the CDR3: TGTGCCAGCATGGAAACAGGGGGCGCAGGATATGGCTACACCTTC.

This chain connects TRBV9 to TRBJ2-7; tentative D call: TRBD1 (6 bases). The ends were cut back, 5 bases at V and 7 bases at J, with 22 bases in the middle. This CDR3 is 15 amino acids long. Germline loops: CDR1 SGDLS, CDR2 YYNGEE. The CDR3 sequence: CASRKNPQGPGEQYF. For the CDR3, the DNA is TGTGCCAGCAGAAAAAACCCCCAGGGGCCCGGGGAGCAGTACTTC.